This T cell receptor (beta chain) was recovered during a study of post-analysis software for immune sequencing data (dated by TCRdb to 2013 to 2016). Notes on the research overall: Disease courses on record covered relapsing-remitting, secondary progressive and progressive-relapsing multiple sclerosis, though some patients had no subtype annotation. The patient repertoires were set against approximately 10 previously published healthy control repertoires from donors whose ages ranged from 6 to 25 years. A subset of samples was prepared in parallel using single-end sample barcoding, then pooled and co-amplified after Illumina adapter ligation. Results and caveats for the whole study, not just this receptor: A handful of TRBV segments, including TRBV5-6, TRBV5-1 and TRBV20-1, were significantly more frequent in patients than controls. The control group was slightly older than the multiple sclerosis patient group. Normalized Chao1 diversity was significantly lower in multiple sclerosis patients than controls, suggesting substantial peripheral T-cell clonal expansion. When samples were clustered directly using the F measure, samples prepared in the same batch co-clustered strongly, which prompted a batch-effect correction.

Libraries were constructed by PCR. Instrument used: Illumina HiSeq 2500. Unique molecular identifiers were incorporated into TCR beta cDNA libraries to reduce PCR and sequencing biases. Every 1 to 10 million input T cells yielded approximately 500,000 cDNA molecules, meaning each molecule approximated one T cell. The patient libraries were prepared and sequenced using the same protocol as the earlier healthy control dataset. Samples belonging to the same batch were prepared together, multiplexed and sequenced on a shared HiSeq lane. The authors processed their data as follows. MIGEC was used to process the raw barcoded reads, and molecular identifier groups with only a single read were discarded before consensus assembly and CDR3 extraction. Clonotype tables were post-analysed with VDJtools, normalizing diversity by down-sampling all datasets to the smallest sample size. To correct batch-related cross-sample contamination, repertoire overlap clustering matched CDR3 amino acid sequences but not nucleotide sequences. Using fastp at Q25 and MiXCR, TCRdb reprocessed the public reads and kept productive beta chains. Records with the same CDR3 protein are collapsed into one entry carrying the most frequent genes and DNA. These V and J calls are TCRdb output, not the study's own analysis. In this sample the table shows 500,000 to 600,000 distinct CDR3 sequences, roughly 45% of which occur a single time. The top ten clonotypes cover roughly 1.7% of the sample.

TCR beta repertoires were profiled from peripheral blood of approximately 13 young patients with multiple sclerosis to demonstrate the VDJtools post-analysis software. Multiple sclerosis patients were children and adolescents aged about 6 to 15 years. Comment on this clonotype: Its binding antigen is unknown. Base quality data are lacking; no much larger clone is found one base away.

Here V drops 3 bases and J drops 0 bases, and the junction holds 12 bases not matched to any gene. There are 18 amino acids in the CDR3, from cysteine to phenylalanine inclusive. The CDR3 DNA has 54 bases and is translated from base 1. The germline V gene provides CDR1 ENHRY and CDR2 SYGVKD. Sequenced input: blood. This chain is built from TRBV10-3 and TRBJ2-5; TRBD2 matches 8 bases in the middle. The receptor comes from a girl aged 10 to 17 with multiple sclerosis. For the CDR3, the sequence is CAISDPGGAGTYQETQYF. The nucleotides read TGTGCCATCAGTGACCCCGGGGGGGCTGGGACGTACCAAGAGACCCAGTACTTC.